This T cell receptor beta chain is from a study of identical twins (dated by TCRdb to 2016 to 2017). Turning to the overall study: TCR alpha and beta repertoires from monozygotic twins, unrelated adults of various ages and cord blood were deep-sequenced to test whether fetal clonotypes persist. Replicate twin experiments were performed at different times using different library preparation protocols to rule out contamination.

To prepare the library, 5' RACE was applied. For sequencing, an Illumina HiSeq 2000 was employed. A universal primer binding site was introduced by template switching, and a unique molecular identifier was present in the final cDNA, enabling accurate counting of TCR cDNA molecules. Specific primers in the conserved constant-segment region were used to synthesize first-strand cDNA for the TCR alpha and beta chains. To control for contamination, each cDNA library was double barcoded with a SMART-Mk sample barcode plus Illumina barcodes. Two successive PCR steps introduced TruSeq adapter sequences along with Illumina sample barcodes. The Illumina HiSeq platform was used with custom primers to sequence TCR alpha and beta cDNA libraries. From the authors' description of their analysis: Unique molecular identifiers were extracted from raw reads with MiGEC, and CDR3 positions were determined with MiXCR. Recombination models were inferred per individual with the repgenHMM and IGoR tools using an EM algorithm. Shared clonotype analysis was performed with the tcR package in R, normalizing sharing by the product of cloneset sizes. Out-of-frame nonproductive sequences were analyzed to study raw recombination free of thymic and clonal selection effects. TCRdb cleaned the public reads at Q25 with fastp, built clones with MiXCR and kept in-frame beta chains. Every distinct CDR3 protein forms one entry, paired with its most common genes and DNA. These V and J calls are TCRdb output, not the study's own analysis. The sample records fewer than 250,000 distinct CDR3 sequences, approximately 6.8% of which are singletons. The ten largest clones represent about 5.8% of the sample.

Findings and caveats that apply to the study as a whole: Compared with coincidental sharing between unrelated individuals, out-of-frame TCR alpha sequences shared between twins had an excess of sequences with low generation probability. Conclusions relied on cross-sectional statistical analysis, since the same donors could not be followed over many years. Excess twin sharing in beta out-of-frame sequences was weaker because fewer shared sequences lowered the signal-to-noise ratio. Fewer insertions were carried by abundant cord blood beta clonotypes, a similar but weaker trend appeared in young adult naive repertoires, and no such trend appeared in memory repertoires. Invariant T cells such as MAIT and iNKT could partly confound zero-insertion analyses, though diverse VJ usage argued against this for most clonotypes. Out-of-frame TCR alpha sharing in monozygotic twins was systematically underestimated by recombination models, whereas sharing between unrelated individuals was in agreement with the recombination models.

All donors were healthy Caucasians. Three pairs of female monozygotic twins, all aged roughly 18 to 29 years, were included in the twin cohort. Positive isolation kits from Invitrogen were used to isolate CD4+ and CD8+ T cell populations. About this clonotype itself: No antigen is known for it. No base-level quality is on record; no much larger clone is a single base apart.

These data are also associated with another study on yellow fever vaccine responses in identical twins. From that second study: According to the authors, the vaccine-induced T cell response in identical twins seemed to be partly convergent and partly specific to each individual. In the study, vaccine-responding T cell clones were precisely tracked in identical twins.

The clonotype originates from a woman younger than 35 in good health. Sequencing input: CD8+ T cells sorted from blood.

The CDR3: CASSSSMSGNNEQFF. In nucleotide form, the sequence is TGTGCCAGCAGCTCCTCGATGTCGGGGAACAATGAGCAGTTCTTC. The chain is made from TRBV7-8 and TRBJ2-1, and TRBD2 may be the D gene, going by 5 matching bases. V gives up 4 bases and J gives up 5 bases, and the segment between their germline ends measures 15 bases. The CDR3 holds 15 amino acids from the cysteine to the phenylalanine. CDR3 DNA only is kept here, 45 bases in frame from base 1. For CDR1 and CDR2, the germline V gene lists SGHVS and FQNEAQ.